These 27 T cell receptor beta chains share one sample of origin, sequenced in a study of blood T cell repertoires in COVID-19. Method: immunoSEQ multiplex PCR; TCRdb's copy keeps in-frame clones and lacks some. Of around 140,000 clones in the sample, approximately 84% were seen once. Sequenced sample: peripheral blood. These receptors were collected from a human donor with acute or convalescent COVID-19. The donor label of this sample is uncertain.

This clone was found a few times. The chain couples TRBV7-6 to TRBJ1-1; D uncertain. The CDR3 is 15 residues long. Trimming cost V 0 bases and J 0 bases, with 8 bases left between them. Germline V gene lookup returns CDR1 SGHVS and CDR2 FNYEAQ. DNA of the CDR3: TGTGCCAGCAGCTTAGCGCCAGATATGAACACTGAAGCTTTCTTT. Residues: CASSLAPDMNTEAFF.

The chain couples TRBV19 to TRBJ1-3; D perhaps matches TRBD1 (6 bases). The V end was cut by 7 bases, the J end by 2 bases, with 12 bases between. The CDR3 has 14 residues. Germline CDR1 and CDR2: LNHDA and SQIVND (reference sequence). The CDR3 reads CASNNRVTGNTIYF. The CDR3 nucleotides read TGTGCCAGTAATAACAGGGTAACTGGAAACACCATATATTTT.

The V and J genes are TRBV6-2 or TRBV6-3 and TRBJ1-6, with 7 bases matching TRBD1. CDR1 is MNHEY, CDR2 SVGEGT, per germline. The junction had 8 bases not matched to a gene; V was cut back by 5 bases and J by 10 bases. This CDR3 contains 14 residues. The CDR3 protein is CASSRPGGGSPLHF. As DNA, the CDR3 is TGTGCCAGCAGTCGACCAGGGGGTGGATCACCCCTCCACTTT.

This clone has only a few counts. The rearrangement links TRBV6-2 or TRBV6-3 to TRBJ1-3, with no clear D. The V and J ends lost 5 bases and 1 base respectively, with 9 bases between them. Per the germline V gene, CDR1 is MNHEY and CDR2 is SVGEGT. The CDR3 is 14 residues long. CDR3 coding DNA: TGTGCCAGCAGTGGGAGTCAGTCTGGAAACACCATATATTTT. Its protein product is CASSGSQSGNTIYF.

The J gene is TRBJ2-2, the V gene TRBV27; 14 nucleotides line up with TRBD2. Germline V CDR1 and CDR2: MNHEY, SMNVEV (reference sequence). J lost 7 bases, V lost 5 bases, and 12 bases had no gene match. The CDR3 loop spans 18 amino acids. The CDR3 loop reads CASSQPRLAGGLGGELFF. CDR3 nucleotide sequence: TGTGCCAGCAGTCAACCACGACTAGCGGGAGGGCTGGGCGGGGAGCTGTTTTTT.

V and J are TRBV12-5 and TRBJ2-7, with a possible D match to TRBD2 (5 bases). V was pared by 0 bases and J by 6 bases, with 12 bases between. The CDR3 consists of 14 residues. Per the germline V gene, CDR1 is LGHNT and CDR2 is FRNRAP. Written as DNA, the CDR3 is TGTGCTAGTGGTTTGGTAGGGAGACTGATCGAGCAGTACTTC. Amino acids: CASGLVGRLIEQYF.

The V gene is TRBV7-2, the J gene TRBJ1-4, with 8 positions matching TRBD1. V lost 5 bases to trimming and J lost 8 bases; unmatched junction nucleotides: 19. The CDR3 is 18 residues long. Germline CDR1 and CDR2: SGHTA and FQGNSA. This chain's CDR3 is CASSPNGQGANPREKLFF. DNA for the CDR3: TGTGCCAGCAGCCCGAATGGGCAGGGGGCGAATCCTCGGGAAAAACTGTTTTTT. The full variable domain, completed using reference TRBV7-2 and TRBJ1-4, is GAGVSQSPSNKVTEKGKDVELRCDPISGHTALYWYRQSLGQGLEFLIYFQGNSAPDKSGLPSDRFSAERTGGSVSTLTIQRTQQEDSAVYLCASSPNGQGANPREKLFFGSGTQLSVL.

V is TRBV10-2 and J is TRBJ2-1; 9 nucleotides agree with TRBD1. V lost 6 bases and J lost 10; bases outside the gene matches: 13. This CDR3 contains 15 residues. Germline CDR1 and CDR2: WSHSY and SAAADI. Here the CDR3 reads CASRPPGQGEGEQFF. The CDR3 DNA sequence: TGCGCCAGCAGACCCCCGGGACAGGGAGAAGGGGAGCAGTTCTTC.

This clone has a handful of counts. This chain uses TRBV7-9 with TRBJ1-4; 10 bases are a match to TRBD1. V lost 10 bases and J lost 11; bases outside the gene matches: 13. CDR1 is SEHNR and CDR2 is FQNEAQ in the germline V gene (reference sequence). The CDR3 extends over 14 amino acids. CDR3 residues: CAIPQSPGQGKLFF. The CDR3 coding sequence is TGTGCCATCCCACAAAGTCCGGGACAGGGGAAACTGTTTTTT.

The CDR3, as DNA: TGTGCCAGCAGCTTGGCCCTGGGGAGCTCTGGAAACACCATATATTTT. Translated, it gives CASSLALGSSGNTIYF. The rearrangement links TRBV5-5 to TRBJ1-3; the D is unclear. This CDR3 contains 16 residues. Germline CDR1 and CDR2: SGHKS and YYEKEE (reference sequence). V lost 0 bases and J 0 bases, leaving 10 bases between the germline ends.

The V gene is TRBV5-1, the J gene TRBJ1-2, with 8 nucleotides matching TRBD1. In germline, CDR1 is SGHRS, CDR2 YFSETQ. The CDR3 loop spans 14 amino acids. The V gene end was trimmed by 3 bases and the J gene end by 6 bases; junction bases not matched to a gene: 7. CDR3 DNA sequence: TGCGCCAGCAGCTCAGCAGGGGGCTGGGATGGCTACACCTTC. Protein product: CASSSAGGWDGYTF.

This chain links TRBV6-5 with TRBJ1-1, with 8 bases matching TRBD1. The length of the CDR3 is 13 residues. CDR1 MNHEY and CDR2 SVGAGI come from the germline V gene. V was pared by 2 bases and J by 10 bases, with 6 bases of the junction left unmatched. The CDR3 reads CASSYADRVGAFF. DNA for the CDR3: TGTGCCAGCAGTTACGCGGACAGGGTGGGAGCTTTCTTT.

This chain uses TRBV4-3 with TRBJ1-5; 8 bases are a match to TRBD1. The V segment lost 0 bases and the J segment 4 bases; nucleotides outside the gene matches: 17. The CDR3 runs 20 residues. From germline, CDR1 is LGHNA and CDR2 YSLEER. As DNA, the CDR3 is TGCGCCAGCAGCCAAGAAAGAGCAGGGGGCCTTAGTTTGGGGAATCAGCCCCAGCATTTT. Its translation is CASSQERAGGLSLGNQPQHF.

This chain links TRBV19 with TRBJ2-3, with D perhaps matching TRBD2 (5 bases). V was shortened by 2 bases and J by 0 bases, with 9 bases between the two germline ends. Germline V gene lookup returns CDR1 LNHDA and CDR2 SQIVND (reference sequence). The CDR3 has 15 amino acids. This CDR3 is CASSIIRGSTDTQYF. The CDR3 nucleotides are TGTGCCAGTAGTATAATCCGGGGTAGCACAGATACGCAGTATTTT. Looking up the rest from reference TRBV19 and TRBJ2-3 gives the full variable domain: DGGITQSPKYLFRKEGQNVTLSCEQNLNHDAMYWYRQDPGQGLRLIYYSQIVNDFQKGDIAEGYSVSREKKESFPLTVTSAQKNPTAFYLCASSIIRGSTDTQYFGPGTRLTVL.

The J gene is TRBJ2-3, the V gene TRBV19, with D uncertain. The CDR3 length is 11 residues. In germline, CDR1 is LNHDA, CDR2 SQIVND (reference sequence). V was shortened by 8 bases and J by 0 bases, with 3 bases between the two germline ends. CDR3 DNA sequence: TGTGCCAGTGGCAGCACAGATACGCAGTATTTT. The encoded protein is CASGSTDTQYF.

The V and J genes are TRBV5-8 and TRBJ2-1; D gene uncertain. CDR1 is SGHTS, CDR2 YDEGEE, per germline. V was shortened by 0 bases and J by 2 bases, with 6 bases between the two germline ends. The CDR3 runs 14 residues. The CDR3 reads CASSLELAYNEQFF. CDR3 bases: TGTGCCAGCAGCTTGGAGCTGGCCTACAATGAGCAGTTCTTC.

The V call is TRBV5-1, the J call TRBJ2-1; D unclear. The CDR3 sequence is 15 residues long. With 0 bases removed from V and 9 bases from J, the gap between germline ends came to 16 bases. CDR1 SGHRS and CDR2 YFSETQ come from the germline V gene. The CDR3: CASSLEAPPRGEQFF. The CDR3 DNA sequence: TGCGCCAGCAGCTTGGAGGCCCCCCCACGAGGTGAGCAGTTCTTC. The entire variable domain, with the rest obtained from reference TRBV5-1 and TRBJ2-1, is as follows: KAGVTQTPRYLIKTRGQQVTLSCSPISGHRSVSWYQQTPGQGLQFLFEYFSETQRNKGNFPGRFSGRQFSNSRSEMNVSTLELGDSALYLCASSLEAPPRGEQFFGPGTRLTVL.

The chain has TRBV18 and TRBJ1-3; 11 bases align to TRBD1. V shed 4 bases, J shed 0 bases, and the junction held 5 bases outside the gene matches. Germline-derived CDR1 and CDR2 are KGHSH and LQKENI. The CDR3 totals 17 residues. CDR3 DNA sequence: TGTGCCAGCTCACGATACGGACAGGGGGCCTCTGGAAACACCATATATTTT. It is translated as CASSRYGQGASGNTIYF.

The chain links TRBV5-1 to TRBJ2-3, with TRBD1 matching over 7 bases. The CDR3 runs to 16 residues. Losses at the gene ends were 2 bases for V and 4 bases for J; bases not matched to a gene: 10. In germline, CDR1 is SGHRS, CDR2 YFSETQ. This CDR3 is CASSFRTGSMPDTQYF. For the CDR3, the DNA is TGCGCCAGCAGCTTCCGGACAGGTTCTATGCCAGATACGCAGTATTTT.

The chain carries TRBV7-2 and TRBJ2-1, with 9 nucleotides matching TRBD1. Germline V CDR1 and CDR2: SGHTA, FQGNSA. V trimming: 5 bases; J trimming: 7 bases; junction bases outside the gene matches: 9. The CDR3 runs 15 residues. The CDR3 coding sequence is TGTGCCAGCAGCCTAGTGTCGGGACAGGGTAATGAGCAGTTCTTC. Amino acids: CASSLVSGQGNEQFF.

The chain uses TRBV2 and TRBJ1-4; 8 bases match TRBD1. CDR1 SNHLY and CDR2 FYNNEI come from the germline V gene. With 4 bases clipped from V and 4 bases from J, the junction kept 2 bases outside the gene matches. The CDR3 consists of 14 residues. The CDR3 sequence: CASSGGQVNEKLFF. DNA for the CDR3: TGTGCCAGCAGTGGGGGACAGGTTAATGAAAAACTGTTTTTT. The entire variable domain, with the rest obtained from reference TRBV2 and TRBJ1-4, is as follows: EPEVTQTPSHQVTQMGQEVILRCVPISNHLYFYWYRQILGQKVEFLVSFYNNEISEKSEIFDDQFSVERPDGSNFTLKIRSTKLEDSAMYFCASSGGQVNEKLFFGSGTQLSVL.

This clone appeared once. The chain links TRBV4-3 to TRBJ1-2; D is undetermined. CDR1 LGHNA and CDR2 YSLEER come from the germline V gene. The CDR3 runs to 15 residues. Trimming stripped 0 bases from V and 4 bases from J, with 12 bases between. The CDR3 here is CASSQDAGAAYGYTF. In DNA form, the CDR3 reads TGCGCCAGCAGCCAAGATGCGGGAGCCGCCTATGGCTACACCTTC.

In this sample, this clone turned up a few times. The J gene is TRBJ1-1, the V gene TRBV4-3; the D gene is possibly TRBD1 (6 bases). This CDR3 contains 18 residues. Germline V CDR1 and CDR2: LGHNA, YSLEER. The germline V and J ends were trimmed by 3 bases and 0 bases, with 20 bases remaining between them. CDR3 in DNA: TGCGCCAGCAGCCATGGATCCCCGGGACAAACCTTGAACACTGAAGCTTTCTTT. It translates to CASSHGSPGQTLNTEAFF.

The V call is TRBV18, the J call TRBJ1-2, with a possible D match to TRBD1 (6 bases). Deletions cut 2 bases from V and 4 bases from J, with 11 bases between. Germline V gene sequence: CDR1 KGHSH, CDR2 LQKENI. This CDR3 contains 14 residues. The CDR3 region is CASSPTGLSYGYTF. The CDR3 nucleotides are TGTGCCAGCTCACCAACAGGGCTTAGCTATGGCTACACCTTC. Filled out from reference TRBV18 and TRBJ1-2, the complete variable domain reads NAGVMQNPRHLVRRRGQEARLRCSPMKGHSHVYWYRQLPEEGLKFMVYLQKENIIDESGMPKERFSAEFPKEGPSILRIQQVVRGDSAAYFCASSPTGLSYGYTFGSGTRLTVV.

The gene calls are TRBV7-2 and TRBJ2-7; a possible D gene is TRBD2 (6 bases). The germline V and J ends were trimmed by 5 bases and 6 bases, with 14 bases remaining between them. The germline gives CDR1 SGHTA, CDR2 FQGNSA. The CDR3 runs to 13 residues. DNA of the CDR3: TGTGCCAGCAGCGACGGGAGAACAACCGAGCAGTACGTC. Translation: CASSDGRTTEQYV.

Only a few counts were recorded for this clone. This chain uses TRBV29-1 with TRBJ1-2; D not resolved. CDR1 is SQVTM and CDR2 is ANQGSEA in the germline V gene. Deletions cut 5 bases from V and 5 bases from J, with 12 bases between. The CDR3 runs to 12 residues. CDR3 in amino acids: CSVQEGGYGYTF. The CDR3 bases are TGCAGCGTTCAGGAGGGCGGGTATGGCTACACCTTC.

This CDR3 is CASSDLTGAYNEQFF. CDR3 DNA sequence: TGTGCCAGCAGTGATTTGACAGGGGCCTACAATGAGCAGTTCTTC. The chain uses TRBV6-1 and TRBJ2-1, with TRBD1 matching 8 bases. Germline V gives CDR1 MNHNS, CDR2 SASEGT. The length of the CDR3 is 15 residues. V gave up 3 bases and J gave up 2 bases; unmatched junction bases: 3.